These T cell receptor beta chains were read from a single sample in a study of T cells in localized non-small cell lung cancer. Libraries were prepared by immunoSEQ multiplex PCR; TCRdb keeps only in-frame clonotypes and omits some of them. The sample holds about 36,000 clones; around 88% are singletons and the top ten take about 7%. The specimen was peripheral blood, collected before any cancer treatment. The origin of the receptors is a woman aged 35 to 69 with stage I lung adenocarcinoma. Each CDR3 is given with its conserved first and last residue. D genes are given only for firm matches. Clone size is stated in some rows and not others, as once, few, many or a class when expanded.

j_call: TRBJ2-7; v_call: TRBV7-6; d_call: TRBD2; clone_size: .; cdr3_aa: CASSLGLAGVYEQYF; cdr3_nt: TGTGCCAGCAGCCTCGGACTAGCGGGGGTCTACGAGCAGTACTTC
j_call: TRBJ2-7; v_call: TRBV27; d_call: .; clone_size: .; cdr3_aa: CASSLGRSYEQYF; cdr3_nt: TGTGCCAGCAGTTTAGGACGGAGCTACGAGCAGTACTTC
j_call: TRBJ1-4; v_call: TRBV10-3; d_call: .; clone_size: medium-sized; cdr3_aa: CAIREGTTNEKLFF; cdr3_nt: TGTGCCATCCGGGAGGGAACAACTAATGAAAAACTGTTTTTT
j_call: TRBJ2-3; v_call: TRBV19; d_call: TRBD1; clone_size: .; cdr3_aa: CAWAGTGDTDTQYF; cdr3_nt: TGTGCCTGGGCGGGGACAGGGGACACAGATACGCAGTATTTT
j_call: TRBJ1-2; v_call: TRBV5-1; d_call: TRBD1; clone_size: .; cdr3_aa: CASSLSGTGKSGYTF; cdr3_nt: TGCGCCAGCAGCTTGAGCGGGACAGGGAAGTCTGGCTACACCTTC
j_call: TRBJ2-1; v_call: TRBV28; d_call: TRBD2; clone_size: .; cdr3_aa: CASGLAGGRFGNEQFF; cdr3_nt: TGTGCCAGCGGACTAGCGGGGGGGCGATTCGGCAATGAGCAGTTCTTC
j_call: TRBJ1-6; v_call: TRBV5-6; d_call: .; clone_size: .; cdr3_aa: CASSLVWSGGASPLHF; cdr3_nt: TGTGCCAGCAGCTTGGTTTGGAGCGGGGGGGCTTCACCCCTCCACTTT
j_call: TRBJ1-1; v_call: TRBV27; d_call: .; clone_size: .; cdr3_aa: CASSVNRPMNTEAFF; cdr3_nt: TGTGCCAGCAGTGTAAACAGGCCCATGAACACTGAAGCTTTCTTT
j_call: TRBJ2-1; v_call: TRBV7-3; d_call: .; clone_size: .; cdr3_aa: CASSLNPDNEQFF; cdr3_nt: TGTGCCAGCAGCTTAAACCCCGACAATGAGCAGTTCTTC
j_call: TRBJ1-2; v_call: TRBV6-5; d_call: TRBD1; clone_size: .; cdr3_aa: CASSLTGTGIYGYTF; cdr3_nt: TGTGCCAGCAGCCTTACCGGGACAGGGATCTATGGCTACACCTTC
j_call: TRBJ2-1; v_call: TRBV4-3; d_call: TRBD2; clone_size: .; cdr3_aa: CASSQVGLAGGEQFF; cdr3_nt: TGCGCCAGCAGCCAAGTCGGACTAGCGGGGGGTGAGCAGTTCTTC